The rows below give T cell receptor beta chains drawn from one sample of a study of T cell repertoires in cytomegalovirus infection. TCRdb redid the calling of the reads with MiXCR, one entry per CDR3 protein. The sample carries roughly 500,000 distinct CDR3 sequences, more than 15% recorded once. Sequencing input: CD8+ T cells from PBMCs. These receptors were taken from a human donor in good health (CMV status not recorded). Some clones in this sample may be carry-over from other donors' samples. Each CDR3 is given with its conserved first and last residue. A D gene is named only where the DNA matches it firmly. Clone sizes are given selectively: once, few, many, or a class where the clone is expanded.

abundance: few; v_gene: TRBV7-9; j_gene: TRBJ1-1; d_gene: -; CDR3nt: TGTGCCAGCAGCATCAGTTCGAACACTGAAGCTTTCTTT; CDR3aa: CASSISSNTEAFF
abundance: -; v_gene: TRBV12-5; j_gene: TRBJ2-1; d_gene: TRBD2; CDR3nt: TGTGCTAGTGGGTGGGAGGGGACTGAGCAGTTCTTC; CDR3aa: CASGWEGTEQFF
abundance: many; v_gene: TRBV11-2; j_gene: TRBJ2-1; d_gene: -; CDR3nt: TGTGCCAGCAGCTTGGGAGGTTTCAATGAGCAGTTCTTC; CDR3aa: CASSLGGFNEQFF
abundance: -; v_gene: TRBV20-1; j_gene: TRBJ2-1; d_gene: -; CDR3nt: TGCAGTGCTCGGTTAGGGCAAACCTACAATGAGCAGTTCTTC; CDR3aa: CSARLGQTYNEQFF
abundance: -; v_gene: TRBV13; j_gene: TRBJ2-1; d_gene: -; CDR3nt: TGTGCCAGCAGCTCCCCCCGGGGTTCCTACAATGAGCAGTTCTTC; CDR3aa: CASSSPRGSYNEQFF
abundance: few; v_gene: TRBV28; j_gene: TRBJ1-1; d_gene: TRBD1; CDR3nt: TGTGCCAGCAGTAGACAGGGCGGGAGCACTGAAGCTTTCTTT; CDR3aa: CASSRQGGSTEAFF
abundance: -; v_gene: TRBV29-1; j_gene: TRBJ1-1; d_gene: -; CDR3nt: TGCAGCGTTGAGAACAGTGAAGCTTTCTTT; CDR3aa: CSVENSEAFF
abundance: -; v_gene: TRBV7-9; j_gene: TRBJ1-4; d_gene: TRBD1; CDR3nt: TGTGCCAGCAGCTCGACAGGGCCCGCAACTAATGAAAAAATGTTTTTT; CDR3aa: CASSSTGPATNEKMFF
abundance: -; v_gene: TRBV29-1; j_gene: TRBJ2-1; d_gene: TRBD2; CDR3nt: TGCAGCGCCTCGGGAACTAGCGGGTCCAACCCAGACAATGAGCAGTTCTTC; CDR3aa: CSASGTSGSNPDNEQFF
abundance: -; v_gene: TRBV7-9; j_gene: TRBJ2-5; d_gene: -; CDR3nt: TGTGCCAGCAGCTTCATTGGCAGATTGGGGGAGACCCAGTACTTC; CDR3aa: CASSFIGRLGETQYF
abundance: many; v_gene: TRBV19; j_gene: TRBJ1-5; d_gene: -; CDR3nt: TGTGCCAGTACCTATGGGGGGACCGACAGCCTCTATAGCAATCAGCCCCAGCATTTT; CDR3aa: CASTYGGTDSLYSNQPQHF
abundance: many; v_gene: TRBV28; j_gene: TRBJ1-2; d_gene: -; CDR3nt: TGTGCCAGCAGTTTACCGGGACGGCGGGACTATGGCTACACCTTC; CDR3aa: CASSLPGRRDYGYTF
abundance: -; v_gene: TRBV29-1; j_gene: TRBJ1-2; d_gene: TRBD1; CDR3nt: TGCAGCGTCCCCAGGGGGGATGGCTATGGCTACACCTTC; CDR3aa: CSVPRGDGYGYTF
abundance: many; v_gene: TRBV12-3/TRBV12-4; j_gene: TRBJ1-2; d_gene: -; CDR3nt: TGTGCCAGCAGTCCTACCCCGGGACACTCAATTTTTAACTATGGCTACACCTTC; CDR3aa: CASSPTPGHSIFNYGYTF
abundance: few; v_gene: TRBV6-1; j_gene: TRBJ1-5; d_gene: TRBD1; CDR3nt: TGTGCCAGCAGTGAAACAGGGGGCGTATGGAGCAATCAGCCCCAGCATTTT; CDR3aa: CASSETGGVWSNQPQHF
abundance: -; v_gene: TRBV5-1; j_gene: TRBJ1-1; d_gene: -; CDR3nt: TGCGCCAGCAGTAATAAGGGGTTGACTTTCTTT; CDR3aa: CASSNKGLTFF
abundance: -; v_gene: TRBV10-3; j_gene: TRBJ2-3; d_gene: -; CDR3nt: TGTGCCATCGAGGGGGGGAGCACAGATACGCAGTATTTT; CDR3aa: CAIEGGSTDTQYF
abundance: many; v_gene: TRBV12-3/TRBV12-4; j_gene: TRBJ1-1; d_gene: -; CDR3nt: TGTGCCAGCAGTCGAGGGGGTTTTGAAGCTTTCTTT; CDR3aa: CASSRGGFEAFF
abundance: -; v_gene: TRBV7-9; j_gene: TRBJ2-7; d_gene: -; CDR3nt: TGTGCCAGCAGCCCGTACAGTGCAGGCTCCTACGAGCAGTACTTC; CDR3aa: CASSPYSAGSYEQYF
abundance: many; v_gene: TRBV7-6; j_gene: TRBJ1-3; d_gene: -; CDR3nt: TGTGCCAGCAGCTCTTCCCTCTCTGGAAACACCATATATTTT; CDR3aa: CASSSSLSGNTIYF
abundance: -; v_gene: TRBV9; j_gene: TRBJ1-6; d_gene: -; CDR3nt: TGTGCCAGCACCACCGGTCAGGGAGATAATTCACTCCTCCACTTT; CDR3aa: CASTTGQGDNSLLHF
abundance: many; v_gene: TRBV11-2; j_gene: TRBJ1-1; d_gene: -; CDR3nt: TGTGCCAGCAGCTACCCTTTGAGTCTGAACACTGAAGCTTTCTTT; CDR3aa: CASSYPLSLNTEAFF
abundance: many; v_gene: TRBV12-5; j_gene: TRBJ2-3; d_gene: TRBD2; CDR3nt: TGTGCTAGTGGCCGAACTCAAACAACGGGACTAGCGGGAGTTACAGATACGCAGTATTTT; CDR3aa: CASGRTQTTGLAGVTDTQYF
abundance: many; v_gene: TRBV10-3; j_gene: TRBJ1-5; d_gene: -; CDR3nt: TGTGCCATCAGTGATGTACAGGGAGGCAATCAGCCCCAGCATTTT; CDR3aa: CAISDVQGGNQPQHF
abundance: many; v_gene: TRBV7-8; j_gene: TRBJ1-1; d_gene: -; CDR3nt: TGTGCCAGCAGCTTAAGGGGCCACCCAACTGAAGCTTTCTTT; CDR3aa: CASSLRGHPTEAFF
abundance: -; v_gene: TRBV5-1; j_gene: TRBJ1-2; d_gene: TRBD1; CDR3nt: TGCGCCAGCAGCAACGGACAGGGAGACTATGGCTACACCTTC; CDR3aa: CASSNGQGDYGYTF
abundance: -; v_gene: TRBV5-5; j_gene: TRBJ1-5; d_gene: -; CDR3nt: TGTTACACAGACAATCAGCCCCAGCATTTT; CDR3aa: CYTDNQPQHF
abundance: -; v_gene: TRBV4-1; j_gene: TRBJ2-1; d_gene: TRBD2; CDR3nt: TGCGCCAGCAGCCAAGTAGCGGGAGCACTTTATGAGCAGTTCTTC; CDR3aa: CASSQVAGALYEQFF
abundance: once; v_gene: TRBV9; j_gene: TRBJ1-5; d_gene: -; CDR3nt: TGTGCCAGCAGCGTAGATACTCGGGCCCCGGAGGACCAGCCCCAGCATTTT; CDR3aa: CASSVDTRAPEDQPQHF
abundance: -; v_gene: TRBV28; j_gene: TRBJ2-1; d_gene: TRBD2; CDR3nt: TGTGCCAGCGTGACGCGGGAGGGTTACAATGAGCAGTTCTTC; CDR3aa: CASVTREGYNEQFF